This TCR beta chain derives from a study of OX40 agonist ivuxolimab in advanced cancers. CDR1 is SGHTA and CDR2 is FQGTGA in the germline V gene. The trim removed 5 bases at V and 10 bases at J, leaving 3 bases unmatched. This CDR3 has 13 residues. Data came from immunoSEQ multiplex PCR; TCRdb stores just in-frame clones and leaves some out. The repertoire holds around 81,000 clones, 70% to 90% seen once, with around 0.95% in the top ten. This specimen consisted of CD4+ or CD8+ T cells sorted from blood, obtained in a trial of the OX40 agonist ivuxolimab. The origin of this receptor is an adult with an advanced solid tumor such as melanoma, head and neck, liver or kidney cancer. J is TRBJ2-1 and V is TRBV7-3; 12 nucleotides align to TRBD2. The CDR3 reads CASSLGTSGEQFF. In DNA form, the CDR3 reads TGTGCCAGCAGCCTAGGGACTAGCGGGGAGCAGTTCTTC. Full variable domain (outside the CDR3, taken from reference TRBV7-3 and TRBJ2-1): GAGVSQTPSNKVTEKGKYVELRCDPISGHTALYWYRQSLGQGPEFLIYFQGTGAADDSGLPNDRFFAVRPEGSVSTLKIQRTERGDSAVYLCASSLGTSGEQFFGPGTRLTVL.